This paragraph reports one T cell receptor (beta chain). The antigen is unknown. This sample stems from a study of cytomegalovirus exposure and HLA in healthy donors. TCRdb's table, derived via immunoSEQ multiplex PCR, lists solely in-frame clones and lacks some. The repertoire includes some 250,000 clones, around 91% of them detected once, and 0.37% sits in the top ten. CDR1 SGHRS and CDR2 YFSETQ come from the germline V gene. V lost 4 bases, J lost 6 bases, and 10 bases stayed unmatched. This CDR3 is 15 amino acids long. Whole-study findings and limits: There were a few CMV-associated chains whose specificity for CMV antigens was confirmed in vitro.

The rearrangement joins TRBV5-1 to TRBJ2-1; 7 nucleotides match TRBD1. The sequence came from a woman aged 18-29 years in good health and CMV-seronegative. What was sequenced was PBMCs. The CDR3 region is CASSQGEQMSNEQFF. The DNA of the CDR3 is TGCGCCAGCAGCCAGGGGGAACAAATGAGCAATGAGCAGTTCTTC.